Included here is one T cell receptor (beta chain) sequence, with context. Antigen: not known. The PCR used 60 Vbeta and 13 Jbeta primers. TCRdb keeps only in-frame clones here, not all; method: immunoSEQ multiplex PCR. The sample's table shows around 100,000 clones. This record belongs to a study of cytomegalovirus exposure and HLA in healthy donors. Study background: An earlier analysis found around 120 million unique TCR beta sequences from 150 million to 200 million T cells. Study-level results: Apparent HLA restriction characterized most CMV-associated TCR beta chains in a later analysis. Rare TCR sequences dominated, though some public TCRs recurred in many donors.

The germline gives CDR1 MNHEY, CDR2 SMNVEV (reference sequence). The CDR3 extends over 15 amino acids. The V gene end was trimmed by 5 bases and the J gene end by 7 bases; junction bases not matched to a gene: 8. The V and J genes are TRBV27 and TRBJ1-5; 10 bases are shared with TRBD1. The sequenced material came from PBMCs. This receptor was taken from a woman in her 30s in good health and CMV-seronegative. CDR3 coding DNA: TGTGCCAGCAGTGACCGGGACAGGGGTGGCCAGCCCCAGCATTTT. This sequence encodes CASSDRDRGGQPQHF.